Following are 10 T cell receptor beta chains from one sample sequenced in a study of cytomegalovirus exposure and HLA in healthy donors. Primers included in the PCR were 60 Vbeta and 13 Jbeta primers. Using immunoSEQ multiplex PCR, the repertoire was profiled, and TCRdb retains in-frame clones only, with some absent. Counted here are 150,000 to 250,000 clones, 82% occurring once; the ten biggest clones make up around 0.1%. The sample consisted of PBMCs. These TCRs come from a boy younger than 10 in good health and CMV-seronegative.

The chain has TRBV18 and TRBJ2-1; 11 bases match TRBD2. J gave up 2 bases and V 2 bases, and 8 bases lay outside the gene matches. This CDR3 comprises 18 residues. The germline CDR1 and CDR2 sequences are KGHSH and LQKENI. The CDR3, as DNA: TGTGCCAGCTCACCAGGTAGCGGGGGGGCATGGACCTACAATGAGCAGTTCTTC. Protein product: CASSPGSGGAWTYNEQFF.

The V call is TRBV4-3, the J call TRBJ1-6; the D gene is possibly TRBD1 (5 bases). Germline lookup yields CDR1 LGHNA and CDR2 YSLEER. Trimming stripped 0 bases from V and 7 bases from J, with 10 bases between. The CDR3 runs to 15 residues. The CDR3 loop is CASSQEGRANSPLHF. The CDR3 DNA follows: TGCGCCAGCAGCCAAGAGGGCAGGGCCAATTCACCCCTCCACTTT.

The table lists this clone with a count of one. The chain combines TRBV2 with TRBJ2-5; tentatively, D is TRBD2 (5 bases). CDR3 length: 15 amino acids. CDR1 and CDR2 (germline): SNHLY, FYNNEI. Trimming removed 4 bases from V and 5 bases from J, with 17 bases in between. The CDR3 region is CASSVGSGGLETQYF. The CDR3 DNA sequence: TGTGCCAGCAGTGTAGGGAGCGGCGGGCTTGAGACCCAGTACTTC.

The rearrangement links TRBV13 to TRBJ2-3, with TRBD2 matching over 7 bases. The V segment lost 8 bases and the J segment 0 bases; nucleotides outside the gene matches: 8. The CDR3 spans 15 residues. The V gene's germline CDR1 is PRHDT and CDR2 FYEKMQ (reference sequence). This CDR3 is CASVERGTSTDTQYF. The DNA for the CDR3 is TGTGCCAGCGTAGAGCGGGGCACTAGCACAGATACGCAGTATTTT.

This chain connects TRBV18 to TRBJ2-5; no definite D call. The V and J ends lost 6 bases and 3 bases respectively, with 5 bases between them. Looked up from germline, CDR1 is KGHSH and CDR2 is LQKENI. The CDR3 runs to 11 residues. CDR3 sequence (DNA): TGTGCCAGCTCCTCCGAAGAGACCCAGTACTTC. Translating it yields CASSSEETQYF.

The rearrangement joins TRBV7-9 to TRBJ1-3; unclear D gene. Germline V gene data show CDR1 as SEHNR and CDR2 as FQNEAQ (reference sequence). CDR3 size: 15 residues. The germline V and J ends were trimmed by 5 bases and 8 bases, with 19 bases remaining between them. CDR3 DNA sequence: TGTGCCAGCAGCCCCCAAGGACGGGGAGTAGACACCATATATTTT. Its translation is CASSPQGRGVDTIYF.

This chain uses TRBV7-2 with TRBJ2-7, with 7 bases aligning to TRBD2. Per germline, CDR1 SGHTA and CDR2 FQGNSA. V dropped 1 base and J dropped 2; count of bases not matched to a gene: 5. The CDR3 loop spans 15 amino acids. The CDR3 DNA follows: TGTGCCAGCAGCTTAGACGGCGGGGGAGCCTACGAGCAGTACTTC. Amino acid sequence: CASSLDGGGAYEQYF.

This chain uses TRBV7-9 with TRBJ2-7; D is unresolved. This CDR3 comprises 12 residues. Trimming left V 5 bases short and J 6 bases short, with 11 bases between. Germline V lookup: CDR1 SEHNR, CDR2 FQNEAQ (reference sequence). The CDR3 loop reads CASSPVDSEQYF. The CDR3 DNA sequence: TGTGCCAGCAGCCCGGTAGATAGCGAGCAGTACTTC.

The chain is built from TRBV4-3 and TRBJ2-3; unclear D gene. The V end lost 0 bases, the J end lost 7 bases, and 8 bases lay between the germline ends. The germline V gene encodes CDR1 LGHNA and CDR2 YSLEER. This CDR3 contains 13 residues. In nucleotides, the CDR3 is TGCGCCAGCAGCCAAGAACCAGGAAATACGCAGTATTTT. This sequence encodes CASSQEPGNTQYF.

V and J are TRBV6-1 and TRBJ1-4; D unclear. CDR3 length: 13 amino acids. Germline V lookup: CDR1 MNHNS, CDR2 SASEGT. The V end lost 4 bases, the J end lost 3 bases, and 6 bases lay between the germline ends. CDR3 nucleotide sequence: TGTGCCAGCAGTGTACCAGCTAATGAAAAACTGTTTTTT. It yields the protein CASSVPANEKLFF.